This T cell receptor beta chain was obtained from a study of blood T cell repertoires in COVID-19. V was clipped by 2 bases and J by 5 bases; unmatched bases: 8. Germline CDR1 is MNHEY and CDR2 is SVGAGI. The CDR3 length is 15 residues. The Seattle patients joined while their infection was active and were tracked longitudinally afterward. Authors' data handling: Nucleated cell counts were estimated from reference gene primer amplification. Repertoires were generated with immunoSEQ multiplex PCR, while TCRdb's copy carries only in-frame clones and drops some. V and J calls and clone size are as listed in that table; D and trimming were resolved from the DNA. Of 170,000 or so clones in the sample, roughly four fifths were seen once.

This sequence was found in a woman in her 70s with COVID-19, enrolled during active disease. Sequenced: peripheral blood. The chain recombines TRBV6-5 with TRBJ2-7; the match to TRBD2 covers 8 bases. The CDR3 loop is CASSYKIAGMDEQYF. The CDR3 nucleotides read TGTGCCAGCAGTTACAAAATAGCGGGAATGGACGAGCAGTACTTC.